Listed below are T cell receptor beta chains from one sample, sequenced in a study of shared clonotypes between healthy human individuals. TCRdb's copy holds only in-frame clones and misses some; the assay was immunoSEQ multiplex PCR. This sample has approximately 2,300,000 clones, with around 90% found just once. The sequencing sample was made of naive CD4+ T cells from PBMCs. The receptors here all came from a young man in good health. Some clones in this sample may be carry-over from other donors' samples. Each CDR3 is given with its conserved first and last residue. A D gene is named only where the DNA matches it firmly. Expanded clones are given a class, and other clones once, few, many or no size at all.

TRBJ1-1,.,12,TRBV10-2,.,TGCGCCACCCAAGGAGGGGGAACTGAAGCTTTCTTT,CATQGGGTEAFF
TRBJ2-7,TRBD2,14,TRBV18,.,TGTGCCAGCTCACCGGGGGGGAGCTCCTACGAGCAGTACTTC,CASSPGGSSYEQYF
TRBJ1-4,.,14,TRBV5-4,.,TGTGCCAGCAGCCCCTCCGCAGGGGAAGAAAAACTGTTTTTT,CASSPSAGEEKLFF
TRBJ2-5,.,12,TRBV10-3,.,TGTGCCATCAGTGAGTCCACAGAGACCCAGTACTTC,CAISESTETQYF
TRBJ2-7,.,18,TRBV7-2,.,TGTGCCAGCAGCTTACCACTTTCCGGGCCGACAAATGGGGGAGAGCAGTACTTC,CASSLPLSGPTNGGEQYF
TRBJ1-5,.,13,TRBV5-1,.,TGCGCCAGCAGCTTTGATATAGGTCAGCCCCAGCATTTT,CASSFDIGQPQHF
TRBJ2-3,.,15,TRBV7-6,.,TGTGCCAGCAGCCGGGTGGAGAGCGGGCACGATACGCAGTATTTT,CASSRVESGHDTQYF
TRBJ2-7,TRBD2,18,TRBV7-9,.,TGTGCCAGCAGCCCCACTACCTGGACTAGCGTCTTCTCCTACGAGCAGTACTTC,CASSPTTWTSVFSYEQYF
TRBJ1-2,.,11,TRBV4-3,.,TGCGCCAGCAGCCAGGGGAAACGGGACATGTTC,CASSQGKRDMF
TRBJ2-1,TRBD2,18,TRBV28,.,TGTGCCAGCAGGGAGTTAGGGTCGATAGCGGGAGGATTCGATGAGCAGTTCTTC,CASRELGSIAGGFDEQFF
TRBJ2-3,.,14,TRBV5-6,.,TGTGCCAGCAGCTTTGACAGCCTCACAGATACGCAGTATTTT,CASSFDSLTDTQYF
TRBJ2-3,TRBD2,16,TRBV5-1,.,TGCGCCAGCAGCTTGGGTGCGGGAGTCTCCATAGATACGCAGTATTTT,CASSLGAGVSIDTQYF
TRBJ2-3,TRBD2,17,TRBV27,.,TGTGCCAGCAGTCCCGGACTAGCGGGAGGGCTATCAGATACGCAGTATTTT,CASSPGLAGGLSDTQYF
TRBJ2-5,.,10,TRBV30,once,TGTGCCTGGAGTGTCGAGACCCAGTACTTC,CAWSVETQYF
TRBJ2-7,TRBD1,20,TRBV18,.,TGTGCCAGCTCACCGAATTTACAGGACAGGGGCCTAAAGGTGGGCCACGAGCAGTACTTC,CASSPNLQDRGLKVGHEQYF
TRBJ2-7,.,15,TRBV5-8,.,TGTGCCAGCAGCTTGAAGGACGTGATCCTCTACGAGCAGTACTTC,CASSLKDVILYEQYF
TRBJ1-3,.,16,TRBV10-3,.,TGTGCCATCAGTGAGGCTACAGGGAGAGGTGGAAACACCATATATTTT,CAISEATGRGGNTIYF
TRBJ2-1,.,16,TRBV11-1,.,TGTGCCAGCAGCTTAGTAGCGACAGGCTCCTACAATGAGCAGTTCTTC,CASSLVATGSYNEQFF
TRBJ2-3,TRBD1,17,TRBV7-8,.,TGTGCCAGCAGCTTAGCGACTGAACAGGGGTATTTCTCAACGCAGTATTTT,CASSLATEQGYFSTQYF
TRBJ1-4,TRBD1,13,TRBV28,.,TGTGCCAGCAGTTGGGACAGGTCGACGGAACTGTTTTTT,CASSWDRSTELFF
TRBJ2-3,.,12,TRBV29-1,.,TGCAGCGTTGAACCGGCTTCAGATACGCAGTATTTT,CSVEPASDTQYF
TRBJ2-3,.,14,TRBV5-1,.,TGCGCCAGCAGCTTGGGTCCCGAGGGAGATACGCAGTATTTT,CASSLGPEGDTQYF
TRBJ1-2,.,14,TRBV28,.,TGTGCCAGCAGTTTCGACAGGACAAACTATGGCTACACCTTC,CASSFDRTNYGYTF
TRBJ1-5,.,14,TRBV28,.,TGTGCCAGCAGTCTGGGAGGATCCAATCAGCCCCAGCATTTT,CASSLGGSNQPQHF
TRBJ1-2,TRBD1,13,TRBV28,.,TGTGCCAGCAGCCCAGGGGGGAACTATGGCTACACCTTC,CASSPGGNYGYTF
TRBJ2-5,TRBD2,13,TRBV28,.,TGTGCCAGCGGCGCGGGGGGCGAAGAGACCCAGTACTTC,CASGAGGEETQYF
TRBJ1-2,.,12,TRBV6-1,.,TGTGCCAGCAGCCGGGACCTTCGGGGCTACACCTTC,CASSRDLRGYTF
TRBJ2-7,.,12,TRBV16,.,TGTGCCAGCAGCCAATTGGGCTACGAGCAGTACTTC,CASSQLGYEQYF
TRBJ1-3,TRBD1,15,TRBV19,.,TGTGCCAGTAGGCGGACAGGGAACTCTGGAAACACCATATATTTT,CASRRTGNSGNTIYF
TRBJ2-7,.,15,TRBV10-2,once,TGCGCCAGCACACACCTGAATAGAGACCCCTACGAGCAGTACTTC,CASTHLNRDPYEQYF
TRBJ2-1,TRBD2,18,TRBV5-1,.,TGCGCCAGCAGCTTAGTGAGGACTAGCGGGGATCCCGATGCTGAGCAGTTCTTC,CASSLVRTSGDPDAEQFF
TRBJ2-1,.,17,TRBV4-3,once,TGCGCCAGCAGCCAATGGCGGGACTCCCTACGCCCCAATGAGCAGTTCTTC,CASSQWRDSLRPNEQFF
TRBJ2-1,.,15,TRBV5-1,.,TGCGCCAGCAGCTTGGCCTTCAATTCCTACAATGAGCAGTTCTTC,CASSLAFNSYNEQFF
TRBJ1-3,TRBD1,16,TRBV14,.,TGTGCCAGCAGCCAAGGACAGGGCTTCTCTGGAAACACCATATATTTT,CASSQGQGFSGNTIYF
TRBJ1-2,.,10,TRBV29-1,.,TGCAGCGTTCTTTTAGGTGGCTACACCTTC,CSVLLGGYTF
TRBJ1-1,.,15,TRBV5-5,.,TGTGCCAGCAGCTTGGACTCAGGGAAGAACACTGAAGCTTTCTTT,CASSLDSGKNTEAFF
TRBJ1-3,.,19,TRBV27,.,TGTGCCAGCAGTTTAAGAATGGCGAGGGACTCAAGTACTGGAAACACCATATATTTT,CASSLRMARDSSTGNTIYF
TRBJ2-7,.,13,TRBV7-2,.,TGTGCCAGCAGCACGGACCGATCCTACGAGCAGTACTTC,CASSTDRSYEQYF
TRBJ1-5,.,15,TRBV7-8,.,TGTGCCAGCAGCCACGCGGGGACACCATATCAGCCCCAGCATTTT,CASSHAGTPYQPQHF
TRBJ1-4,.,15,TRBV29-1,.,TGCAGCGTTGAAGGGGCAGATGCAACTAATGAAAAACTGTTTTTT,CSVEGADATNEKLFF
TRBJ2-7,.,16,TRBV27,.,TGTGCCAGCAGCTCCAGGGTGGGGACACTCAACTACGAGCAGTACTTC,CASSSRVGTLNYEQYF
TRBJ2-1,.,17,TRBV9,.,TGTGCCAGCAGCCCCCGAGGAGAGGGCCCCCAATACAATGAGCAGTTCTTC,CASSPRGEGPQYNEQFF
TRBJ2-7,.,12,TRBV7-2,.,TGTGCCAGCAGCCTTATGGGGCACGAGCAGTACTTC,CASSLMGHEQYF
TRBJ1-2,.,12,TRBV2,few,TGTGCCAGCAGTGAATGGCGGTTTGGCTACACCTTC,CASSEWRFGYTF
TRBJ2-7,TRBD2,15,TRBV5-1,.,TGCGCCAGCAGCTTGGTAACTAGCGGGAGTTACGAGCAGTACTTC,CASSLVTSGSYEQYF
TRBJ2-3,.,17,TRBV19,.,TGTGCCAGTAGTATAGGTCTTACGGGACGGGCAACAGATACGCAGTATTTT,CASSIGLTGRATDTQYF
TRBJ1-4,.,15,TRBV6-1,.,TGTGCCAGCAGTGTAACGACACCCTGGAGGGAAAAACTGTTTTTT,CASSVTTPWREKLFF
TRBJ2-3,.,16,TRBV9,.,TGTGCCAGCAGCCCCGGATACCAGGGTTTCGCAGATACGCAGTATTTT,CASSPGYQGFADTQYF
TRBJ1-5,.,14,TRBV30,.,TGTGCCTGGAGTGTGGGCACTCGAGATCAGCCCCAGCATTTT,CAWSVGTRDQPQHF
TRBJ2-3,TRBD1,15,TRBV5-1,.,TGCGCCAGCAGCACTTACAGGGGACGAACAGATACGCAGTATTTT,CASSTYRGRTDTQYF
TRBJ1-4,.,14,TRBV27,.,TGTGCCAGCAGTTTAAGGGAGTATAATGAAAAACTGTTTTTT,CASSLREYNEKLFF
TRBJ2-7,.,13,TRBV6-1,.,TGTGCCAGCAGGCGCGACAACTCCTACGAGCAGTACTTC,CASRRDNSYEQYF
TRBJ2-5,TRBD1,18,TRBV30,.,TGTGCCTGGATTGCCTCCCCGGGACAGGGGGCGGAGGGGGAGACCCAGTACTTC,CAWIASPGQGAEGETQYF